Given below is one TCR beta chain in context. No antigen is known for it. The source of the sample is a study of cytomegalovirus exposure and HLA in healthy donors. Points from the study as a whole: TCR beta V- and J-gene trimming was later associated with a missense DCLRE1C variant. Later findings reportedly placed an Asian-associated ancestry cluster below the approximately 620-donor mean for N-insertions.

PCR was performed using 60 Vbeta and 13 Jbeta primers. TCRdb's table, derived via immunoSEQ multiplex PCR, lists solely in-frame clones and lacks some. The table shows tens of thousands of clones, with about 80% occurring only once. V shed 5 bases and J 3 bases; nucleotides not matched to a gene: 10. The CDR3 consists of 16 residues. Germline V gives CDR1 SGHTA, CDR2 FQGTGA. This sequence originates from a woman aged 40 to 50 in good health and CMV-seronegative. This chain uses TRBV7-3 with TRBJ1-1; 9 nucleotides align to TRBD1. The sequenced material came from PBMCs. The CDR3 spells CASSLAQGAAYTEAFF. In DNA, the CDR3 is TGTGCCAGCAGCCTCGCACAGGGGGCAGCTTACACTGAAGCTTTCTTT.